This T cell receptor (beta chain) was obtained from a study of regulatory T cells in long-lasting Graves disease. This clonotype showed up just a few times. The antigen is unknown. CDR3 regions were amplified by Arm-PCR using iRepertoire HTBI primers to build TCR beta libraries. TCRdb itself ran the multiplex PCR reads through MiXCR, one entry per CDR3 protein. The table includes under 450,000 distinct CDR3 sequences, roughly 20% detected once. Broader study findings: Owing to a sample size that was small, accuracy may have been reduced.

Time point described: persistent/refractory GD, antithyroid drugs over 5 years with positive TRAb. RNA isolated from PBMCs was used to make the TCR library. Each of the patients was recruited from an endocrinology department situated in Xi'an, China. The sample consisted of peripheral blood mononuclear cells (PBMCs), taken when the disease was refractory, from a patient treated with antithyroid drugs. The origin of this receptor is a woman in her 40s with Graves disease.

The CDR3 region is CASSPNLESSSYEQYF. CDR3 in DNA: TGTGCCAGCAGCCCAAACCTTGAGTCCAGCTCCTACGAGCAGTACTTC. This chain connects TRBV7-9 to TRBJ2-7; D unresolved. There are 16 residues in the CDR3. Germline loops: CDR1 SEHNR, CDR2 FQNEAQ (reference sequence). The germline V and J ends were trimmed by 5 bases and 0 bases, with 17 bases remaining between them.